These T cell receptor beta chains were read from a single sample in a study of prognosis after radiotherapy for stage I lung cancer. TCRdb reprocessed the multiplex PCR reads with MiXCR, giving one entry per CDR3 protein. This table holds about 35,000 distinct CDR3 sequences, under 35% found once. The source material was PBMCs, sampled before or after stereotactic body radiation therapy (not recorded which). Receptor source: a donor aged 50 or older with non-small cell lung cancer. CDR3s include the opening cysteine and the closing phenylalanine or tryptophan. The order of the fields is CDR3 DNA, CDR3 protein, clone size, D gene, CDR3 length, V gene, J gene. A D gene is named only where the DNA matches it firmly. Clone size appears in some rows only: once, few, many, or a class for an expanded clone.

CDR3nt: TGTGCCTGGAGCGTAAGCGGGAGTAGTACCGGGGAGCTGTTTTTT; CDR3aa: CAWSVSGSSTGELFF; abundance: many; d_gene: TRBD2; len: 15; v_gene: TRBV30; j_gene: TRBJ2-2
CDR3nt: TGTGCCAGCAGCCAGAGTATAGGGGGGATTGGCCAGCCCCAGCATTTT; CDR3aa: CASSQSIGGIGQPQHF; abundance: many; d_gene: .; len: 16; v_gene: TRBV5-5; j_gene: TRBJ1-5
CDR3nt: TGTGCCAGCAGCAGCGGGACAGCGCCTAGTTCACCCCTCCACTTT; CDR3aa: CASSSGTAPSSPLHF; abundance: many; d_gene: TRBD1; len: 15; v_gene: TRBV5-4; j_gene: TRBJ1-6
CDR3nt: TGCAGCGTTGAGGGATATAATGAAGCTTTCTTT; CDR3aa: CSVEGYNEAFF; abundance: .; d_gene: .; len: 11; v_gene: TRBV29-1; j_gene: TRBJ1-1
CDR3nt: TGTGCCAGCAGTTGGACTACAGGGGCAACTTTCTTT; CDR3aa: CASSWTTGATFF; abundance: .; d_gene: TRBD1; len: 12; v_gene: TRBV28; j_gene: TRBJ1-1
CDR3nt: TGCAGTGTTAGAGACTCTAGACTAGCGGGTATCTCCTACGAGCAGTACTTC; CDR3aa: CSVRDSRLAGISYEQYF; abundance: .; d_gene: TRBD2; len: 17; v_gene: TRBV20-1; j_gene: TRBJ2-7
CDR3nt: TGTGCCAGCGGAGAACAAGTTACCTACAATGAGCAGTTCTTC; CDR3aa: CASGEQVTYNEQFF; abundance: many; d_gene: .; len: 14; v_gene: TRBV7-9; j_gene: TRBJ2-1
CDR3nt: TGTGCCAGCAGACGTAAGCCCGGGACTAGCGGGAGGGCCTTCGAGCAGTACTTC; CDR3aa: CASRRKPGTSGRAFEQYF; abundance: .; d_gene: TRBD2; len: 18; v_gene: TRBV6-2/TRBV6-3; j_gene: TRBJ2-7
CDR3nt: TGCGCCAGCAGCTTGGCCCTTAAGGGGACCACTGAAGCTTTCTTT; CDR3aa: CASSLALKGTTEAFF; abundance: .; d_gene: .; len: 15; v_gene: TRBV5-1; j_gene: TRBJ1-1
CDR3nt: TGTGCCAGCAGTGGTTTACTCTCTGGAAACACCATATATTTT; CDR3aa: CASSGLLSGNTIYF; abundance: .; d_gene: .; len: 14; v_gene: TRBV3-2; j_gene: TRBJ1-3
CDR3nt: TGTGCCTGGAACCCTAGCGGGAGCCCCCAGTTCTTC; CDR3aa: CAWNPSGSPQFF; abundance: many; d_gene: TRBD2; len: 12; v_gene: TRBV30; j_gene: TRBJ2-1
CDR3nt: TGTGCCAGCAGTGAAGGGTTAGCGGGGGGGAGCACAGATACGCAGTATTTT; CDR3aa: CASSEGLAGGSTDTQYF; abundance: many; d_gene: TRBD2; len: 17; v_gene: TRBV6-1; j_gene: TRBJ2-3
CDR3nt: TGTGCCAGCAGTTCTACCTACAGCGCAACTAATGAAAAACTGTTTTTT; CDR3aa: CASSSTYSATNEKLFF; abundance: many; d_gene: .; len: 16; v_gene: TRBV6-2/TRBV6-3; j_gene: TRBJ1-4
CDR3nt: TGTGCCATCAGCCTCGGGACTAGCGGAAATACGCAGTATTTT; CDR3aa: CAISLGTSGNTQYF; abundance: many; d_gene: TRBD2; len: 14; v_gene: TRBV10-3; j_gene: TRBJ2-3
CDR3nt: TGTGCCTGGAGCGCCGGGACAGGGGCTAATGAAAAACTGTTTTTT; CDR3aa: CAWSAGTGANEKLFF; abundance: many; d_gene: TRBD1; len: 15; v_gene: TRBV30; j_gene: TRBJ1-4
CDR3nt: TGCGCCAGCAGCTTGTCAGCTTACACAGATACGCAGTATTTT; CDR3aa: CASSLSAYTDTQYF; abundance: many; d_gene: .; len: 14; v_gene: TRBV5-1; j_gene: TRBJ2-3
CDR3nt: TGTGCCAGCAGCTTCGTAGGGGATACAGATACGCAGTATTTT; CDR3aa: CASSFVGDTDTQYF; abundance: .; d_gene: .; len: 14; v_gene: TRBV11-2; j_gene: TRBJ2-3
CDR3nt: TGTGCCAGCAGTGAACGGACAGGGGGCATCTACGAGCAGTACTTC; CDR3aa: CASSERTGGIYEQYF; abundance: many; d_gene: TRBD1; len: 15; v_gene: TRBV2; j_gene: TRBJ2-7
CDR3nt: TGTGCCAGTAGTATTGGGGGGCTGAACACTGAAGCTTTCTTT; CDR3aa: CASSIGGLNTEAFF; abundance: many; d_gene: .; len: 14; v_gene: TRBV19; j_gene: TRBJ1-1
CDR3nt: TGTGCCAGCAGCCCGTCTGGGGGCTCTAACTATGGCTACACCTTC; CDR3aa: CASSPSGGSNYGYTF; abundance: .; d_gene: .; len: 15; v_gene: TRBV3-1; j_gene: TRBJ1-2
CDR3nt: TGTGCCAGTAGTAACCGGGACAGGGCCTATGGCTACACCTTC; CDR3aa: CASSNRDRAYGYTF; abundance: many; d_gene: TRBD1; len: 14; v_gene: TRBV19; j_gene: TRBJ1-2
CDR3nt: TGTGCCATCCTGGCATCAGTTGAGGGAGCTGAAGCTTTCTTT; CDR3aa: CAILASVEGAEAFF; abundance: many; d_gene: .; len: 14; v_gene: TRBV10-3; j_gene: TRBJ1-1
CDR3nt: TGTGCCAGCAGTTGGGGACGCTACGAGCAGTACTTC; CDR3aa: CASSWGRYEQYF; abundance: .; d_gene: .; len: 12; v_gene: TRBV28; j_gene: TRBJ2-7
CDR3nt: TGTGCCAGCAGCTTAGTCGCGAACACCGGGGAGCTGTTTTTT; CDR3aa: CASSLVANTGELFF; abundance: many; d_gene: .; len: 14; v_gene: TRBV7-9; j_gene: TRBJ2-2
CDR3nt: TGCAGTGCTCCGGGACAGGGAGATGAAAAACTGTTTTTT; CDR3aa: CSAPGQGDEKLFF; abundance: many; d_gene: TRBD1; len: 13; v_gene: TRBV20-1; j_gene: TRBJ1-4
CDR3nt: TGCAGTGCCCGGCAACAGGGGGTGGCCACTGAAGCTTTCTTT; CDR3aa: CSARQQGVATEAFF; abundance: many; d_gene: TRBD1; len: 14; v_gene: TRBV20-1; j_gene: TRBJ1-1